A single T cell receptor (beta chain) is shown here with its context. Its specificity is unknown. This record belongs to a study of T cells after yellow fever vaccination. As for the study in general: Preparing low-cell-number fractions relied on SMART-Seq v4 Ultra Low Input. Findings and limits, study-wide: It was a weaker secondary response, yet one that peaked faster, at day 5 versus 15. Some clonotypes, a small share, were shared between CD4 and CD8 compartments.

5'RACE template switching added a universal primer site and UMIs to TCR cDNA. TCRdb processed the 5' RACE reads anew with MiXCR; each CDR3 protein has one entry. Of some 600,000 distinct CDR3 sequences in the sample, roughly 17% are singletons; the top ten hold roughly a sixth. This specimen consisted of PBMCs, obtained 5 days after the first yellow fever vaccination. The source of this sequence is a man aged 18 to 35 who received the YFV17D yellow fever vaccine.

For the CDR3, the DNA is TGCGCCAGCAGTCACCCCGGACAGCTGAGCTCCTATAATTCACCCCTCCACTTT. Residues: CASSHPGQLSSYNSPLHF. The chain carries TRBV23-1 and TRBJ1-6; possible D gene TRBD1, 6 bases. TRBV23-1 is treated as an ORF (open reading frame) with a function not yet certain. There are 18 residues in the CDR3. Trimming took off 3 bases at V and 0 bases at J, with 15 bases between the two ends.